This T cell receptor beta chain was recorded in a study of blood T cells in healthy people across ages. About this clonotype itself: Antigen unknown.

Alongside a J-beta primer mix, a sample-barcoded 5' primer served in a second PCR lasting about 7 to 11 cycles. At least 2.5 million CDR3-containing paired-end reads were obtained per sample. TCRdb analysed the 5' RACE reads with MiXCR anew, one entry per CDR3 protein. In the table there are fewer than 750,000 distinct CDR3 sequences, roughly 48% of which are singletons. Overall study results and limits: Versus aged donors, long-lived donors had higher diversity and more naive CD4+ cells.

Total RNA extracted from each sample amounted to at least 5 micrograms. Sequenced: blood. The receptor was derived from a man at least 80 years old in good health.

In DNA form, the CDR3 reads TGTGCCAGCAGGGGGGGACAGGGCTCTGGCTACACCTTC. Translating it yields CASRGGQGSGYTF. The chain couples TRBV2 to TRBJ1-2; 9 nucleotides agree with TRBD1. The CDR3 is made up of 13 amino acids. Germline CDR1 and CDR2: SNHLY and FYNNEI. After removal of 6 bases from V and 7 bases from J, the junction contained 6 bases not matched to a gene. Full variable domain (missing parts from reference TRBV2 and TRBJ1-2): EPEVTQTPSHQVTQMGQEVILRCVPISNHLYFYWYRQILGQKVEFLVSFYNNEISEKSEIFDDQFSVERPDGSNFTLKIRSTKLEDSAMYFCASRGGQGSGYTFGSGTRLTVV.